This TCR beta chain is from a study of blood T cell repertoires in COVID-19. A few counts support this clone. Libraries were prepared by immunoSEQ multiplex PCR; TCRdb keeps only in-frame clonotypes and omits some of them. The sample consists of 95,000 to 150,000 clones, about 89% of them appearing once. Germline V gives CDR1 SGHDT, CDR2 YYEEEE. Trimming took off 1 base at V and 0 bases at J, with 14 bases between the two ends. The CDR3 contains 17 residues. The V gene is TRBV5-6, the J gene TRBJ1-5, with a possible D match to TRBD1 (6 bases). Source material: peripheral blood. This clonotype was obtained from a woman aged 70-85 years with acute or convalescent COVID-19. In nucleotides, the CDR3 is TGTGCCAGCAGCTTGTGGATAGGACAGTATAGCAATCAGCCCCAGCATTTT. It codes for CASSLWIGQYSNQPQHF.